This T cell receptor (beta chain) came from a study of regulatory T cells in long-lasting Graves disease (dated by TCRdb to 2020 to 2023). With regard to the full study: Patients with newly diagnosed Graves' disease had been on antithyroid drugs for under 3 months. A total of around 35 samples underwent TCR sequencing: about 13 from persistent and some 20 from newly diagnosed Graves' disease patients. Persistent Graves' disease patients were compared with newly diagnosed Graves' disease patients by peripheral blood TCR sequencing and RNA sequencing. The study was conducted in China and was registered as a clinical trial.

The time point label, read with the paper, signifies: newly diagnosed GD, antithyroid drugs for less than 3 months. For both TCR sequencing and RNA sequencing, RNA was extracted from PBMCs using TRIzol. The diagnosis of Graves' disease followed American Thyroid Association guidelines. Recruitment of patients was carried out at an endocrinology department in Xi'an, China. Each patient gave roughly 8.4 milliliters of peripheral blood, collected in an EDTA anticoagulant tube. Ficoll Paque Plus density gradient separation was used to isolate PBMCs, and no further T cell sorting was done. An Agilent 2100 Bioanalyzer and agarose gel were used to check RNA quality, while a NanoDrop 2000 measured RNA concentration. Receptors were amplified or captured by multiplex PCR. The data were produced on an Illumina HiSeq 4000. CDR3 regions were amplified by Arm-PCR with iRepertoire HTBI primers to construct TCR beta libraries. Before sequencing, the PCR products underwent gel purification. Under the source paper's analysis protocol: Across samples, some 62 TRBV and around 15 TRBJ segments were identified and used for gene usage analysis of CDR3 amino acid clonotypes. Filtered high-quality paired reads were merged into contigs using COPE and FqMerger. BLAST was used to align contigs to IMGT TRBV, TRBD and TRBJ reference genes, with CDR3 defined following IMGT. Highly expanded clones were defined as clonotypes with a frequency above 0.1%. Repertoire diversity was measured by Shannon entropy, and V-J evenness by the Gini coefficient. A clonotype found in more than one individual was treated as public. In TCRdb, the public reads were trimmed at Q25 with fastp and aligned with MiXCR, with productive beta chains retained. Identical CDR3 proteins give one entry, which carries the most common genes and DNA. What appears here as the V and J calls and clone size reflects TCRdb's work, not the paper's. This sample has about 540,000 distinct CDR3 sequences in its table, and approximately 12% of those were observed once. The top ten clonotypes cover 10% of the sample.

This clonotype was recorded at least ten times. This clone's antigen is unknown. Per-base qualities were not stored, and no clone one base away is much larger. Study-wide findings and limitations: The small sample size was acknowledged by the authors as a limitation that may reduce accuracy. Persistent Graves' disease patients showed lower TCR Shannon entropy and fewer highly expanded clones than newly diagnosed patients, suggesting clonal expansion. Sequencing and analysis were restricted to the TCR beta chain. A larger number of public clonotypes was shared among persistent patients (more than 2,500) than among newly diagnosed patients (roughly 980). Because the primary lesion, thyroid tissue, could not be accessed, the study looked at peripheral blood alone.

This sample was also put to use in a study of T cells in Graves' hyperthyroidism and ophthalmopathy. From that second study: Stable Graves' hyperthyroidism was defined as the absence of progression to ophthalmopathy over 18 months of follow-up. Hyperthyroidism patients were newly diagnosed, had a disease duration of under 2 months, and were aged 18 to 65 years. Patients with uncontrolled infections, other autoimmune diseases, pregnancy or lactation were excluded. Diagnoses relied on clinical symptoms, serum thyroxine and TRAb, thyroid ultrasound and orbital computed tomography. The first round of RT-PCR for the TCR CDR3 was performed with the HTBI primer set and the Qiagen OneStep RT-PCR kit. Most expanded thyroid clonotypes (frequency above 0.001) were also found in blood, which suggests that blood repertoires may mirror thyroid immune responses. A 13 V-J signature model separated ophthalmopathy from stable hyperthyroidism, with just over 85% sensitivity and around 84% specificity in cross-validation and 80%/75% in testing. In validation, the model predicted progression to ophthalmopathy a median of roughly 6.1 months before onset, with roughly 68% sensitivity and around 76% specificity. To identify distinguishing TCR V-J signatures, a discovery cohort of about 95 patients was used, comprising 40 to 45 with Graves' ophthalmopathy and 57 with stable Graves' hyperthyroidism. An independent validation cohort of around 19 hyperthyroidism patients and approximately 15 patients who later progressed to ophthalmopathy tested prospective prediction of ophthalmopathy. For training and testing, the approximately 97 patients in the discovery cohort were randomly divided in a 7:3 ratio. Thyroid tissue and blood T-cell repertoires from six Graves' hyperthyroidism patients were also compared in the study. After sampling, hyperthyroidism patients received methimazole starting at 30 mg daily, and ophthalmopathy patients received high-dose intravenous methylprednisolone. Libraries were constructed in a second round of multiplex PCR, after which size selection and purification were carried out. The libraries were sequenced on an Illumina HiSeq2000 using paired-end 100 bp reads. SOAPnuke was used to process the raw data, removing reads that contained adapters or uncalled bases, had a mean Phred below 15, or lacked an exact match to the constant primer or identifier. COPE v1.2.5 was used to merge high-quality paired reads, and clonotypes were defined as unique nucleotide sequences. MiTCR v1.1 was used to align the clonotypes against IMGT TRBV, TRBD and TRBJ reference segments. Analysis was restricted to V-J combinations with a frequency above 0.0001, which covered just over 98% of repertoires. A TCS score was defined as the ratio of F50 (clonal expansion) to E x V (chaos), with BLOSUM62-based TCRdist applied between CDR3 peptides within each V-J. Welch's t-statistics and random forest reduced around 550 V-J features to 13, which were used in a naive Bayes classifier (R e1071). Sample size was not statistically predetermined, and investigators were not blinded to group allocation. TCR Vbeta CDR3 sequencing of roughly 140 peripheral blood samples (roughly 41 ophthalmopathy, roughly 72 hyperthyroidism and roughly 17 progressor patients) is reported in the paper.

This material consisted of peripheral blood mononuclear cells (PBMCs), taken at new diagnosis, from a patient treated with antithyroid drugs. This sequence originates from a man aged 25-45 years with Graves disease. Donor details come from another sample of the same person, matched by shared clones.

DNA sequence: TGTGCCACCAGTGAACCGGGACAGGGGGATTACGAGCAGTACTTC. This translates into CATSEPGQGDYEQYF. Recombination joined TRBV24-1 with TRBJ2-7; 11 junctional bases match TRBD1. Measured from the cysteine to the phenylalanine, the CDR3 is 15 residues long. Only the CDR3 region is kept as DNA, spanning 45 bases read in frame from base 1. V is cut back by 4 bases and J by 4 bases, with 5 bases in the junction unmatched. Reading the germline V gene gives CDR1 KGHDR and CDR2 SFDVKD.